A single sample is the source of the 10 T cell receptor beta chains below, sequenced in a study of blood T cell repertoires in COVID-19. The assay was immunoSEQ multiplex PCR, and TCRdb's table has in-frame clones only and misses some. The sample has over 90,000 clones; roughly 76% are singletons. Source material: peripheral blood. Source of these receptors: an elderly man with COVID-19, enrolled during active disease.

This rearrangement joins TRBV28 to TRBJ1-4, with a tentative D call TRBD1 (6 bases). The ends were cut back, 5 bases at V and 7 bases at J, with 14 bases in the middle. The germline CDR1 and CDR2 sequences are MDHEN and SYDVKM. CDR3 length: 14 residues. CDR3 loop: CASSPRTVAEKLFF. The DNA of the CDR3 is TGTGCCAGCAGTCCTAGGACAGTTGCTGAAAAACTGTTTTTT.

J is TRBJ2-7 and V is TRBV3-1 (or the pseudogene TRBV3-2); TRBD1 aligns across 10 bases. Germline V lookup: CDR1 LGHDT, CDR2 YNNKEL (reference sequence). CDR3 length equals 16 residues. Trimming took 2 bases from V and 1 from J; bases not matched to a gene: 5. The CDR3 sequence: CASSQPGGQGSYEQYF. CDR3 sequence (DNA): TGTGCCAGCAGCCAACCGGGGGGACAGGGGTCCTACGAGCAGTACTTC.

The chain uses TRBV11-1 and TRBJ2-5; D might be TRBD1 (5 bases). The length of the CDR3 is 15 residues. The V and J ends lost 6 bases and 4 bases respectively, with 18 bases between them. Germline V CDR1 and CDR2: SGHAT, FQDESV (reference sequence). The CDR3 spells CASRLSLDTRETQYF. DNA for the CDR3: TGTGCCAGCAGGTTAAGTTTGGACACAAGAGAGACCCAGTACTTC.

CDR3 coding DNA: TGTGCCAGCAGTTTGGGGGGACGGTACGAGCAGTACTTC. It encodes CASSLGGRYEQYF. The chain employs TRBV6-5 and TRBJ2-7; tentatively, D is TRBD2 (6 bases). V lost 4 bases to trimming and J lost 4 bases, with 11 bases between them. The CDR3 extends over 13 amino acids. Germline V gives CDR1 MNHEY, CDR2 SVGAGI.

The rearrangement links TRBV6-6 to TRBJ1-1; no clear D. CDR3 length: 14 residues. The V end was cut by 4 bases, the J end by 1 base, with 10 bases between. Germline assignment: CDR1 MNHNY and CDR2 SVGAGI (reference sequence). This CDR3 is CASSSYSRNTEAFF. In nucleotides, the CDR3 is TGTGCCAGCAGTTCCTACAGCCGGAACACTGAAGCTTTCTTT.

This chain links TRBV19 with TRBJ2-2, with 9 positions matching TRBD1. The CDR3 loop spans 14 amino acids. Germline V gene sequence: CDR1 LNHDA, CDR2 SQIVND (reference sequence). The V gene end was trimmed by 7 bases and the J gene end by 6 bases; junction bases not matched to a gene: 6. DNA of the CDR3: TGTGCCAGTACCGGGACAGGGTTGTCCGGGGAGCTGTTTTTT. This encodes CASTGTGLSGELFF.

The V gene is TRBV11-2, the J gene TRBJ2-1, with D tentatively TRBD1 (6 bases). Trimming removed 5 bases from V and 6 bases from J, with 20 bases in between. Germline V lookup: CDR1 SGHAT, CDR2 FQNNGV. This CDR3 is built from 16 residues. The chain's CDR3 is CASSPIQGLFSNEQFF. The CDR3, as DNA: TGTGCCAGCAGCCCGATACAGGGATTATTTAGCAATGAGCAGTTCTTC. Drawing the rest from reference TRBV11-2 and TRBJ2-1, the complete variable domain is EAGVAQSPRYKIIEKRQSVAFWCNPISGHATLYWYQQILGQGPKLLIQFQNNGVVDDSQLPKDRFSAERLKGVDSTLKIQPAKLEDSAVYLCASSPIQGLFSNEQFFGPGTRLTVL.

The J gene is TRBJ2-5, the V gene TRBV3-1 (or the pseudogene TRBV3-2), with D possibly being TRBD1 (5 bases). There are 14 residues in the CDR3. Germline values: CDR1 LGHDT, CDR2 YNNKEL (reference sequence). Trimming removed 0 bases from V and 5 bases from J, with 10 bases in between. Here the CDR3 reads CASSQDIPGETQYF. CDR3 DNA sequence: TGTGCCAGCAGCCAAGATATTCCAGGGGAGACCCAGTACTTC.

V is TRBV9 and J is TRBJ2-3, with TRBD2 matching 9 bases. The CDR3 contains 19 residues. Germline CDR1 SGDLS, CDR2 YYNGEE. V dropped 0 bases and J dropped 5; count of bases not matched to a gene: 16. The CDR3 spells CASSVAARGSGGREDTQYF. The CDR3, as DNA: TGTGCCAGCAGCGTAGCGGCCCGGGGGAGCGGGGGGAGAGAAGATACGCAGTATTTT.

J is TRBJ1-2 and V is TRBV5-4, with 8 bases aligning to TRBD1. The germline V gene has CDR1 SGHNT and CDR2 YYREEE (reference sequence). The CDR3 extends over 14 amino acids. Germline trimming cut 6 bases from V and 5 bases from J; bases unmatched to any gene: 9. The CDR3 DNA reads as TGTGCCAGCACACAACAGGGGGGCCCTTATGGCTACACCTTC. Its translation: CASTQQGGPYGYTF. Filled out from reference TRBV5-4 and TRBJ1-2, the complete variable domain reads ETGVTQSPTHLIKTRGQQVTLRCSSQSGHNTVSWYQQALGQGPQFIFQYYREEENGRGNFPPRFSGLQFPNYSSELNVNALELDDSALYLCASTQQGGPYGYTFGSGTRLTVV.